These 19 T cell receptor beta chains were all obtained from the same sample, sequenced in a study of post-analysis software for immune sequencing data. Prepared TCR beta cDNA libraries contained unique molecular identifiers. TCRdb fed the PCR reads into MiXCR, producing one record per CDR3 protein. The data contain about 200,000 distinct CDR3 sequences, 29% of them singletons. Antigen specificity for these receptors is unknown. Study outcomes and limitations: Compared with controls, patients had more of roughly 5 TRBV segments, including TRBV5-6, TRBV5-1 and TRBV20-1.

The sample consisted of blood. Receptors were obtained from a girl under 18 with multiple sclerosis.

CDR3 loop: CCGDQVVYGYTF. The DNA for the CDR3 is TGCTGCGGGGACCAGGTGGTATATGGCTACACCTTC. V and J are TRBV29-1 and TRBJ1-2; weak D call: TRBD1 (5 bases). This CDR3 contains 12 residues. Germline CDR1 is SQVTM and CDR2 is ANQGSEA.

This clonotype was detected ten times or more. The chain employs TRBV7-2 and TRBJ2-5, with D tentatively TRBD1 or TRBD2 (5 bases each). CDR1 SGHTA and CDR2 FQGNSA come from the germline V gene. Trimming stripped 4 bases from V and 5 bases from J, with 11 bases between. The CDR3 extends over 13 amino acids. Written as DNA, the CDR3 is TGTGCCAGCAGCTCCCGGGACGCGGAGACCCAGTACTTC. Translated, it gives CASSSRDAETQYF.

A note on this clonotype: This may come from a read error, since a much larger clone is one base off. This sequence joins TRBV6-5 and TRBJ2-7; TRBD2 aligns across 13 bases. Per germline, CDR1 MNHEY and CDR2 SVGAGI. This CDR3 contains 14 residues. CDR3 protein: CTSSLTSGGYEQYF. DNA of the CDR3: TGTACCAGCAGCCTGACTAGCGGGGGGTACGAGCAGTACTTC.

In its sample, this clonotype was seen many times. V and J are TRBV15 and TRBJ2-6, with D unresolved. The V gene lost 6 bases and the J gene lost 0 bases, with 15 bases spanning the gap. Germline CDR1 reads LNHNV; CDR2 reads YYDKDF (reference sequence). The CDR3 totals 17 residues. This CDR3 is CATSRYGGLSGANVLTF. For the CDR3, the DNA is TGTGCCACCAGTAGATACGGTGGCCTCTCTGGGGCCAACGTCCTGACTTTC.

The chain couples TRBV6-2 or TRBV6-3 to TRBJ2-7; D is uncertain. There are 13 residues in the CDR3. Trimming pared 5 bases from V and 4 bases from J, leaving 12 bases between. Germline CDR1 and CDR2: MNHEY and SVGEGT. The CDR3 protein is CASSRPDGYEQYF. The CDR3, as DNA: TGTGCCAGCAGTCGCCCGGACGGGTACGAGCAGTACTTC.

This chain's CDR3 is CSARTSGQNNQPQHF. CDR3 nucleotide sequence: TGCAGTGCTAGAACCTCGGGACAGAATAATCAGCCCCAGCATTTT. The V gene is TRBV20-1, the J gene TRBJ1-5; TRBD1 matches 7 bases. Germline V lookup: CDR1 DFQATT, CDR2 SNEGSKA (reference sequence). The CDR3 runs 15 residues. The junction had 8 bases not matched to a gene; V was cut back by 2 bases and J by 4 bases.

This clonotype was observed a few times. The chain has TRBV6-1 and TRBJ2-7; 9 nucleotides line up with TRBD1. The V gene's germline CDR1 is MNHNS and CDR2 SASEGT. Trimming cost V 4 bases and J 0 bases; bases outside gene matches: 4. This CDR3 contains 15 residues. CDR3 bases: TGTGCCAGCAGTGGGGACAGGGATGGCTCCTACGAGCAGTACTTC. It is translated as CASSGDRDGSYEQYF.

The V gene is TRBV28, the J gene TRBJ2-5; 7 bases fit TRBD2. Unmatched junction bases numbered 3, after V lost 4 bases and J lost 1 base. CDR3 length: 14 residues. CDR1 and CDR2 from the germline V gene are MDHEN and SYDVKM. CDR3 residues: CASSSGEGQETQYF. The CDR3 DNA reads as TGTGCCAGCAGTTCGGGGGAGGGCCAAGAGACCCAGTACTTC.

This clonotype showed up many times. The V and J genes are TRBV12-3 or TRBV12-4 and TRBJ2-1; a possible D gene is TRBD2 (5 bases). The V and J ends lost 8 bases and 0 bases respectively, with 11 bases between them. The CDR3 extends over 14 amino acids. CDR3 sequence: CASLPGSSYNEQFF. The CDR3, as DNA: TGTGCCAGCCTCCCGGGGAGCTCCTACAATGAGCAGTTCTTC.

Note on this clonotype: This may arise from a read error, as a much more abundant clone is one base away. This chain uses TRBV11-2 with TRBJ2-7; 11 nucleotides match TRBD2. This CDR3 has 15 amino acids. CDR1 is SGHAT and CDR2 is FQNNGV in the germline V gene. CDR3 protein: CASSFRLAGFYERYF. The CDR3 DNA reads as TGTGCCAGCAGCTTCCGACTAGCGGGATTCTACGAGCGGTACTTC.

The rearrangement links TRBV5-1 to TRBJ2-2, with 8 bases aligning to TRBD1. CDR1 and CDR2 from the germline V gene are SGHRS and YFSETQ. V was pared by 1 base and J by 6 bases, with 5 bases of the junction left unmatched. This CDR3 contains 15 residues. The CDR3 sequence is CASSLPGGSSGELFF. The CDR3 nucleotides are TGCGCCAGCAGCTTGCCAGGGGGCTCTTCCGGGGAGCTGTTTTTT. The variable domain in full, with the rest retrieved from reference TRBV5-1 and TRBJ2-2, is KAGVTQTPRYLIKTRGQQVTLSCSPISGHRSVSWYQQTPGQGLQFLFEYFSETQRNKGNFPGRFSGRQFSNSRSEMNVSTLELGDSALYLCASSLPGGSSGELFFGEGSRLTVL.

V usage is TRBV5-1 and J usage is TRBJ2-1, with D possibly being TRBD2 (6 bases). Germline V gene data show CDR1 as SGHRS and CDR2 as YFSETQ. This CDR3 comprises 16 residues. Trimming pared 3 bases from V and 0 bases from J, leaving 13 bases between. The DNA of the CDR3 is TGCGCCAGCAGCTCCATAGCGGCGAGCTCCTACAATGAGCAGTTCTTC. The encoded protein is CASSSIAASSYNEQFF.

As regards this clonotype: Possible read error: a much larger clone is one base away. This chain joins TRBV7-6 and TRBJ2-3, with D uncertain. The CDR3 totals 12 residues. With 3 bases removed from V and 7 bases from J, the gap between germline ends came to 8 bases. Germline CDR1 reads SGHVS; CDR2 reads FNYEAQ. In DNA form, the CDR3 reads TGTGCCAGCAGCTTGATAGGGAATACGCAGTATTTT. Protein: CASSLIGNTQYF.

The rearrangement uses TRBV6-2 or TRBV6-3 and TRBJ2-7; 7 positions match TRBD1. The CDR3 sequence is 14 residues long. Germline CDR1 and CDR2: MNHEY and SVGEGT. J was trimmed by 0 bases and V by 6 bases; bases with no gene match: 5. CDR3 DNA: TGTGCCAGCAGAACCGGGACAGACTCCTACGAGCAGTACTTC. This sequence encodes CASRTGTDSYEQYF.

To note about this clonotype: This could be a read error, since a much larger clone is one nucleotide away. The chain uses TRBV7-2 and TRBJ2-7; D not resolved. CDR3 length: 15 residues. CDR1 is SGHTA and CDR2 is FQGNSA in the germline V gene. The CDR3 here is CASSLGALVIYERYF. CDR3 nucleotide sequence: TGTGCCAGCAGCCTTGGTGCGCTGGTAATCTACGAGCGGTACTTC.

This sequence joins TRBV13 and TRBJ2-2, with 12 bases aligning to TRBD2. Germline values: CDR1 PRHDT, CDR2 FYEKMQ (reference sequence). The CDR3 extends over 16 amino acids. With V trimmed by 5 bases and J by 1 base, 2 bases remained unmatched. Here the CDR3 reads CASSRTSGVNTGELFF. In DNA, the CDR3 is TGTGCCAGCAGCCGGACTAGCGGGGTGAACACCGGGGAGCTGTTTTTT. The variable domain in full, with the rest retrieved from reference TRBV13 and TRBJ2-2, is AAGVIQSPRHLIKEKRETATLKCYPIPRHDTVYWYQQGPGQDPQFLISFYEKMQSDKGSIPDRFSAQQFSDYHSELNMSSLELGDSALYFCASSRTSGVNTGELFFGEGSRLTVL.

This rearrangement joins TRBV5-1 to TRBJ1-2; 11 positions agree with TRBD1. V lost 4 bases, J lost 8 bases, and 7 bases stayed unmatched. Germline V lookup: CDR1 SGHRS, CDR2 YFSETQ. The CDR3 is 14 amino acids. CDR3 in amino acids: CASSEGQGGGGYTF. The CDR3 DNA reads as TGCGCCAGCAGCGAGGGACAGGGGGGTGGCGGCTACACCTTC.

This clonotype was seen repeatedly, ten times or more. The chain combines TRBV2 with TRBJ2-1, with 7 bases aligning to TRBD2. The germline CDR1 and CDR2 sequences are SNHLY and FYNNEI. The CDR3 runs 15 residues. The V segment lost 3 bases and the J segment 8 bases; nucleotides outside the gene matches: 10. The CDR3 bases are TGTGCCAGCAGTGAGACTGGACTAGAGAGGGATGAGCAGTTCTTC. This codes for CASSETGLERDEQFF.

With respect to this clonotype: Without the conserved terminal phenylalanine or tryptophan, this CDR3 likely stems from a read error. The gene calls are TRBV18 and TRBJ2-5; D is perhaps TRBD1 (6 bases). The germline gives CDR1 KGHSH, CDR2 LQKENI. Trimming took 0 bases from V and 0 from J, leaving 8 bases between them. The length of the CDR3 is 15 residues. CDR3 DNA: TGTGCCAGCTCACCACCAGGACAGCACCAAGAGACCCAGTACTGC. As protein: CASSPPGQHQETQYC.